These 26 T cell receptor beta chains were sequenced from one sample in a study of beta chain features in type 1 diabetes. TCRB transcripts that were expressed got sequenced, as all of the isolated RNA had been reverse transcribed. The protocol was immunoSEQ multiplex PCR, while the TCRdb copy is restricted to in-frame clones and leaves out a portion. The table includes under 400,000 clones, roughly 12% detected once. The material sequenced was naive CD4+ T cells from blood. These receptors were taken from a man between 18 and 29 years old in good health.

The rearrangement joins TRBV7-8 to TRBJ1-5; 7 bases agree with TRBD1. Germline values: CDR1 SGHVS, CDR2 FQNEAQ. CDR3 length: 14 amino acids. V shed 6 bases and J 7 bases; nucleotides not matched to a gene: 9. CDR3 amino acids: CASSDRAGQQPQHF. For the CDR3, the DNA is TGTGCCAGCAGTGACAGGGCCGGTCAGCAGCCCCAGCATTTT.

This clone was counted a few times. The rearrangement links TRBV11-2 to TRBJ2-1; 8 nucleotides line up with TRBD2. With 5 bases clipped from V and 8 bases from J, the junction kept 8 bases outside the gene matches. Germline V gene sequence: CDR1 SGHAT, CDR2 FQNNGV. The CDR3 is 14 residues long. The CDR3 sequence: CASSGTSSAYEQFF. The CDR3 nucleotides read TGTGCCAGCAGCGGGACTAGTAGTGCGTATGAGCAGTTCTTC.

This clone was picked up a small number of times. The chain carries TRBV5-1 and TRBJ2-4, with D possibly being TRBD1 (5 bases). Germline V gene lookup returns CDR1 SGHRS and CDR2 YFSETQ. Trimming cost V 0 bases and J 0 bases, with 7 bases left between them. CDR3 size: 15 residues. The CDR3 reads CASSLEGLAKNIQYF. CDR3 nucleotides: TGCGCCAGCAGCTTGGAGGGGCTAGCCAAAAACATTCAGTACTTC.

This clone occurred a few times. The chain combines TRBV30 with TRBJ1-1; maybe TRBD1 (5 bases). The germline CDR1 and CDR2 sequences are GTSNPN and SVGIG (reference sequence). This CDR3 has 15 residues. Trimming took off 0 bases at V and 2 bases at J, with 13 bases between the two ends. The CDR3 protein is CAWSVRLGPNTEAFF. The DNA of the CDR3 is TGTGCCTGGAGTGTACGATTGGGGCCCAACACTGAAGCTTTCTTT.

This clone was counted ten times or more. V gene TRBV15 combines with J gene TRBJ2-5, with D hard to call. This CDR3 comprises 13 residues. In germline, CDR1 is LNHNV, CDR2 YYDKDF (reference sequence). With 1 base removed from V and 2 bases from J, the gap between germline ends came to 5 bases. The chain's CDR3 is CATSRAYQETQYF. CDR3 sequence (DNA): TGTGCCACCAGCAGAGCGTATCAAGAGACCCAGTACTTC.

This clone has just a few counts. The gene calls are TRBV5-1 and TRBJ2-5, with D perhaps TRBD1 (6 bases). V lost 0 bases and J lost 3, with 9 bases in between. Germline assignment: CDR1 SGHRS and CDR2 YFSETQ. CDR3 size: 14 residues. CDR3 bases: TGCGCCAGCAGCTTGGCCGGACAGAAAGAGACCCAGTACTTC. Protein product: CASSLAGQKETQYF.

The gene calls are TRBV2 and TRBJ2-2; D unclear. Trimming removed 7 bases at V and 0 bases at J, with 9 bases between. CDR3 length: 14 residues. The germline CDR1 and CDR2 sequences are SNHLY and FYNNEI. The CDR3 protein is CASIAYANTGELFF. In DNA form, the CDR3 reads TGTGCCAGCATAGCCTACGCGAACACCGGGGAGCTGTTTTTT.

The chain combines TRBV7-2 with TRBJ2-7, with 7 bases that match TRBD2. The germline V gene has CDR1 SGHTA and CDR2 FQGNSA. The CDR3 has 15 residues. V gave up 2 bases and J gave up 1 base; unmatched junction bases: 5. CDR3 sequence (DNA): TGTGCCAGCAGCTTATCATTCGGGGGGTCCTACGAGCAGTACTTC. Translated: CASSLSFGGSYEQYF.

The DNA of the CDR3 is TGTGCCAGTAGTATCAGGGAATTTGGCCAGCCCCAGCATTTT. Protein sequence: CASSIREFGQPQHF. The chain has TRBV19 and TRBJ1-5, with TRBD1 as a possible D gene (5 bases). Germline assignment: CDR1 LNHDA and CDR2 SQIVND (reference sequence). V lost 3 bases, J lost 7 bases, and 13 bases lay in between. This CDR3 is 14 amino acids long. Using reference TRBV19 and TRBJ1-5 for the parts outside the CDR3, the full variable domain is DGGITQSPKYLFRKEGQNVTLSCEQNLNHDAMYWYRQDPGQGLRLIYYSQIVNDFQKGDIAEGYSVSREKKESFPLTVTSAQKNPTAFYLCASSIREFGQPQHFGDGTRLSIL.

This sequence joins TRBV5-1 and TRBJ2-5, with 9 bases fitting TRBD1. CDR1 and CDR2 (germline): SGHRS, YFSETQ. CDR3 length: 16 residues. The trim removed 0 bases at V and 6 bases at J, leaving 9 bases unmatched. DNA of the CDR3: TGCGCCAGCAGCTTGGGTGGGACAGGGACCCCAAAGACCCAGTACTTC. Translation: CASSLGGTGTPKTQYF.

The chain employs TRBV7-3 and TRBJ2-1; 8 bases match TRBD1. The germline CDR1 and CDR2 sequences are SGHTA and FQGTGA. With 5 bases clipped from V and 8 bases from J, the junction kept 17 bases outside the gene matches. The CDR3 consists of 17 residues. The CDR3 nucleotides are TGTGCCAGCAGCCCCCAGACAGGGGCGGTCCAAAAGGATGAGCAGTTCTTC. Encoded protein: CASSPQTGAVQKDEQFF. Drawing the rest from reference TRBV7-3 and TRBJ2-1, the complete variable domain is GAGVSQTPSNKVTEKGKYVELRCDPISGHTALYWYRQSLGQGPEFLIYFQGTGAADDSGLPNDRFFAVRPEGSVSTLKIQRTERGDSAVYLCASSPQTGAVQKDEQFFGPGTRLTVL.

This clone was picked up a small number of times. V gene TRBV28 combines with J gene TRBJ1-1, with no clear D. Deletions cut 5 bases from V and 1 base from J, with 8 bases between. The CDR3 extends over 13 amino acids. Per germline, CDR1 MDHEN and CDR2 SYDVKM. CDR3 in DNA: TGTGCCAGCAGTATCCCGGGGAACACTGAAGCTTTCTTT. As protein: CASSIPGNTEAFF.

This chain uses TRBV5-6 with TRBJ2-1; D may be TRBD2 (6 bases). The CDR3 extends over 15 amino acids. V lost 4 bases, J lost 1 base, and 12 bases lay in between. Germline V gene data show CDR1 as SGHDT and CDR2 as YYEEEE. Written as DNA, the CDR3 is TGTGCCAGCAGCGGGCCAGGGACTTCCTACAATGAGCAGTTCTTC. Protein sequence: CASSGPGTSYNEQFF.

Only a few counts were recorded for this clone. The chain recombines TRBV10-3 with TRBJ2-2; TRBD1 agrees at 8 bases. CDR1 and CDR2 from the germline V gene are ENHRY and SYGVKD. The CDR3 is 16 residues long. Unmatched junction bases numbered 6, after V lost 5 bases and J lost 1 base. In nucleotides, the CDR3 is TGTGCCATCAGTTACTTGGACAGGGAGAACACCGGGGAGCTGTTTTTT. This codes for CAISYLDRENTGELFF.

This sequence joins TRBV19 and TRBJ2-1, with 12 bases matching TRBD2. Unmatched junction bases numbered 3, after V lost 1 base and J lost 5 bases. This CDR3 is built from 16 residues. Germline-derived CDR1 and CDR2 are LNHDA and SQIVND (reference sequence). The CDR3 region is CASSIGTSGTNNEQFF. CDR3 bases: TGTGCCAGTAGTATAGGGACTAGCGGGACCAACAATGAGCAGTTCTTC.

This clone was seen a handful of times. The rearrangement links TRBV9 to TRBJ2-2; possibly TRBD1 for D (5 bases). The V and J ends lost 0 bases and 6 bases respectively, with 12 bases between them. Per the germline V gene, CDR1 is SGDLS and CDR2 is YYNGEE. CDR3 length: 15 amino acids. The CDR3 DNA reads as TGTGCCAGCAGCGTAGATTCAGGGTCCGCCGGGGAGCTGTTTTTT. It yields the protein CASSVDSGSAGELFF. Full variable domain (outside the CDR3, taken from reference TRBV9 and TRBJ2-2): DSGVTQTPKHLITATGQRVTLRCSPRSGDLSVYWYQQSLDQGLQFLIQYYNGEERAKGNILERFSAQQFPDLHSELNLSSLELGDSALYFCASSVDSGSAGELFFGEGSRLTVL.

In its sample, this clone was seen a few times. This CDR3 is CASSVVGAGYGYTF. The CDR3 DNA reads as TGTGCCAGCAGCGTAGTAGGGGCTGGCTATGGCTACACCTTC. The chain couples TRBV9 to TRBJ1-2; perhaps TRBD1 as D (5 bases). Trimming removed 0 bases from V and 4 bases from J, with 10 bases in between. Germline V lookup: CDR1 SGDLS, CDR2 YYNGEE. CDR3 length: 14 amino acids.

This clone has more than one count but fewer than ten. The chain is built from TRBV5-4 and TRBJ2-5; D is unclear. The CDR3 totals 12 residues. With 1 base removed from V and 2 bases from J, the gap between germline ends came to 3 bases. Germline V gene data show CDR1 as SGHNT and CDR2 as YYREEE (reference sequence). CDR3 loop: CASSLLQETQYF. The CDR3 DNA follows: TGTGCCAGCAGCTTGTTACAAGAGACCCAGTACTTC.

V usage is TRBV18 and J usage is TRBJ1-1, with D unresolved. The V gene's germline CDR1 is KGHSH and CDR2 LQKENI. CDR3 length: 16 residues. The V end lost 3 bases, the J end lost 6 bases, and 20 bases lay between the germline ends. The CDR3 coding sequence is TGTGCCAGCTCACCCTACGGACTCCGAGTACGACCTGAAGCTTTCTTT. Its protein is CASSPYGLRVRPEAFF. Filled out from reference TRBV18 and TRBJ1-1, the complete variable domain reads NAGVMQNPRHLVRRRGQEARLRCSPMKGHSHVYWYRQLPEEGLKFMVYLQKENIIDESGMPKERFSAEFPKEGPSILRIQQVVRGDSAAYFCASSPYGLRVRPEAFFGQGTRLTVV.

This rearrangement joins TRBV9 to TRBJ1-5; possible D gene TRBD1, 5 bases. Germline lookup yields CDR1 SGDLS and CDR2 YYNGEE. V shed 0 bases and J shed 0 bases, with 7 bases lying between them. This CDR3 comprises 15 residues. CDR3 sequence reads: CASSVAGYSNQPQHF. In DNA form, the CDR3 reads TGTGCCAGCAGCGTAGCAGGGTATAGCAATCAGCCCCAGCATTTT.

This clone was detected only a few times. The chain links TRBV28 to TRBJ2-7; possibly TRBD2 for D (6 bases). Germline V gene lookup returns CDR1 MDHEN and CDR2 SYDVKM. Trimming left V 10 bases short and J 12 bases short, with 31 bases between. The CDR3 loop spans 15 amino acids. The DNA of the CDR3 is TGTGCCACCCATGAGGGAGGTAGGGGCCTGGACGGGGGGTACTTC. Translation: CATHEGGRGLDGGYF.

This clone has more than one count but fewer than ten. The J gene is TRBJ2-3, the V gene TRBV14; 9 nucleotides agree with TRBD2. Germline V gives CDR1 SGHDN, CDR2 FVKESK. This CDR3 contains 17 residues. V dropped 0 bases and J dropped 0; count of bases not matched to a gene: 4. The CDR3 loop reads CASSQDLAGASTDTQYF. The CDR3 DNA sequence: TGTGCCAGCAGCCAAGACTTAGCGGGGGCAAGCACAGATACGCAGTATTTT.

This clone has a handful of counts. The gene calls are TRBV29-1 and TRBJ1-3; D is uncertain. Trimming took off 6 bases at V and 3 bases at J, with 12 bases between the two ends. Germline CDR1 and CDR2: SQVTM and ANQGSEA. The CDR3 extends over 13 amino acids. The chain's CDR3 is CSVATVRGNTIYF. For the CDR3, the DNA is TGCAGCGTAGCGACGGTCCGTGGAAACACCATATATTTT. The whole variable domain, remainder taken from reference TRBV29-1 and TRBJ1-3, is SAVISQKPSRDICQRGTSLTIQCQVDSQVTMMFWYRQQPGQSLTLIATANQGSEATYESGFVIDKFPISRPNLTFSTLTVSNMSPEDSSIYLCSVATVRGNTIYFGEGSWLTVV.

This rearrangement joins TRBV5-6 to TRBJ2-7; TRBD1 matches at 9 bases. After removal of 1 base from V and 6 bases from J, the junction contained 8 bases not matched to a gene. CDR1 SGHDT and CDR2 YYEEEE come from the germline V gene. The CDR3 is made up of 15 amino acids. As DNA, the CDR3 is TGTGCCAGCAGCTTGACAGGGGGCGACCCATCCGAGCAGTACTTC. Its protein is CASSLTGGDPSEQYF.

The V gene is TRBV20-1, the J gene TRBJ1-1; D ambiguous. Per the germline V gene, CDR1 is DFQATT and CDR2 is SNEGSKA (reference sequence). V lost 1 base to trimming and J lost 5 bases, with 5 bases between them. The CDR3 sequence is 11 residues long. The CDR3 bases are TGCAGTGCTAGAGCCCCAACTGAAGCTTTCTTT. This encodes CSARAPTEAFF.

A few counts support this clone. The CDR3 DNA reads as TGTGCCAGTAGTAGGACTAGCGGGGGATACAATGAGCAGTTCTTC. It encodes CASSRTSGGYNEQFF. The chain uses TRBV19 and TRBJ2-1; 13 nucleotides line up with TRBD2. Trimming cost V 4 bases and J 4 bases; bases outside gene matches: 1. The germline CDR1 and CDR2 sequences are LNHDA and SQIVND (reference sequence). The CDR3 contains 15 residues.